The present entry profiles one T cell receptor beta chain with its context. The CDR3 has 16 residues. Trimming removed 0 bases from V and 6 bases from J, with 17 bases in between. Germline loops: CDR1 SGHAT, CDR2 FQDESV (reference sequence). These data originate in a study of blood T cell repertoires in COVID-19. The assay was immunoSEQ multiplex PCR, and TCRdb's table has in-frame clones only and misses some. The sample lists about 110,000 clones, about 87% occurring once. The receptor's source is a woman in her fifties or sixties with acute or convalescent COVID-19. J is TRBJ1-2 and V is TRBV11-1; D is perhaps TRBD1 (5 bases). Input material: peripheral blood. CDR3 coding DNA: TGTGCCAGCAGCTTAGCGGGTCGCAGGGCGGAGCATGGCTACACCTTC. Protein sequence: CASSLAGRRAEHGYTF.